The 20 T cell receptor beta chains reported below all come from one sample, sequenced in a study of CD39 and CD103 CD8 tumor-infiltrating T cells. Assay used: immunoSEQ multiplex PCR; TCRdb lists only in-frame clones, some missing. This sample has about 15,000 clones, with 75% to 95% found just once. Sequenced input: CD8+ T cells sorted from blood. The subset: total memory CD8 T cells (CD45RA-CCR7+/-) from blood or uninvolved lymph node. The source is a human donor with head and neck squamous cell carcinoma.

The genes are TRBV6-1 and TRBJ1-1; D may be TRBD1 (6 bases). The CDR3 contains 15 residues. V shed 7 bases and J shed 1 base, with 16 bases lying between them. CDR1 is MNHNS, CDR2 SASEGT, per germline. For the CDR3, the DNA is TGTGCCAGCAACCCTTTGGGGGGGCCGAACACTGAAGCTTTCTTT. Encoded protein: CASNPLGGPNTEAFF.

The genes are TRBV29-1 and TRBJ2-1, with TRBD2 matching over 12 bases. The CDR3 is 15 residues long. Germline V gene data show CDR1 as SQVTM and CDR2 as ANQGSEA. Trimming cost V 2 bases and J 2 bases; bases outside gene matches: 1. CDR3 nucleotide sequence: TGCAGCGTTGAACTAGCGGGGGGGACCTACAATGAGCAGTTCTTC. Its protein product is CSVELAGGTYNEQFF.

This chain connects TRBV5-1 to TRBJ2-1, with D possibly matching TRBD2 (6 bases). The germline V gene has CDR1 SGHRS and CDR2 YFSETQ. V was pared by 4 bases and J by 5 bases, with 10 bases between. The CDR3 totals 13 residues. CDR3 in DNA: TGCGCCAGCAGCCCGAGGACTAACAATGAGCAGTTCTTC. Translating it yields CASSPRTNNEQFF.

The chain combines TRBV21-1 with TRBJ1-3; the table's D call of TRBD1 was not tested on the DNA. TRBV21-1 is labeled a pseudogene. The CDR3 is 18 amino acids. As DNA, the CDR3 is TGTGCCAGCGCCTTTTTGGGACAGGGGCCAAGCTCTGGAAACACCATATATTTT. Translating it yields CASAFLGQGPSSGNTIYF.

The chain couples TRBV7-9 to TRBJ2-1, with 8 bases lining up with TRBD1. The CDR3 totals 15 residues. Germline lookup yields CDR1 SEHNR and CDR2 FQNEAQ (reference sequence). V trimming: 0 bases; J trimming: 9 bases; junction bases outside the gene matches: 7. CDR3 coding DNA: TGTGCCAGCAGCTTAGCGCAGGGGGCGCGGATTGAGCAGTTCTTC. Encoded protein: CASSLAQGARIEQFF.

Written as DNA, the CDR3 is TGTGCCAGCAGCTTAGCGATGGGCACCGGGGAGCTGTTTTTT. Translating it yields CASSLAMGTGELFF. This chain uses TRBV7-6 with TRBJ2-2; D gene uncertain. Germline V lookup: CDR1 SGHVS, CDR2 FNYEAQ. The CDR3 sequence is 14 residues long. V shed 0 bases and J shed 4 bases, with 6 bases lying between them.

The V gene is TRBV5-4, the J gene TRBJ2-7; a possible D gene is TRBD1 (6 bases). Trimming shortened V by 2 bases and J by 0 bases, and 18 bases separated the two germline ends. This CDR3 is 17 amino acids long. CDR1 is SGHNT, CDR2 YYREEE, per germline (reference sequence). The CDR3 loop is CASSFRSGGLSSYEQYF. The DNA for the CDR3 is TGTGCCAGCAGCTTCCGTAGTGGGGGCCTGAGCTCCTACGAGCAGTACTTC. Full variable domain (rest looked up from reference TRBV5-4 and TRBJ2-7): ETGVTQSPTHLIKTRGQQVTLRCSSQSGHNTVSWYQQALGQGPQFIFQYYREEENGRGNFPPRFSGLQFPNYSSELNVNALELDDSALYLCASSFRSGGLSSYEQYFGPGTRLTVT.

This chain connects TRBV27 to TRBJ1-1; TRBD1 might be the D (6 bases). Germline V gene data show CDR1 as MNHEY and CDR2 as SMNVEV (reference sequence). Trimming took off 5 bases at V and 7 bases at J, with 14 bases between the two ends. The CDR3 runs to 13 residues. The CDR3: CASSNRVLDEAFF. The CDR3 bases are TGTGCCAGCAGTAACAGGGTTTTGGATGAAGCTTTCTTT.

The V gene is TRBV5-1, the J gene TRBJ2-1; D is unresolved. This CDR3 contains 12 residues. The V and J ends lost 0 bases and 7 bases respectively, with 5 bases between them. Germline V gene data show CDR1 as SGHRS and CDR2 as YFSETQ. Here the CDR3 DNA reads TGCGCCAGCAGCTTGGGTCAGAATGAGCAGTTCTTC. Translation: CASSLGQNEQFF.

The chain combines TRBV9 with TRBJ1-1; weak D call: TRBD1 (5 bases). The CDR3 has 17 residues. Trimming removed 3 bases at V and 3 bases at J, with 21 bases between. Germline assignment: CDR1 SGDLS and CDR2 YYNGEE. CDR3 nucleotides: TGTGCCAGCAGCGATATTTCGGGGGATACAGCCTACACTGAAGCTTTCTTT. Encoded protein: CASSDISGDTAYTEAFF.

V is TRBV4-1 and J is TRBJ1-5; TRBD1 might be the D (6 bases). Germline values: CDR1 MGHRA, CDR2 YSYEKL. Trimming cost V 1 base and J 4 bases, with 8 bases left between them. The CDR3 extends over 14 amino acids. The CDR3 loop is CASSQGTENQPQHF. The DNA for the CDR3 is TGCGCCAGCAGCCAAGGGACAGAAAATCAGCCCCAGCATTTT.

The rearrangement links TRBV5-4 to TRBJ2-1, with 13 bases aligning to TRBD2. Germline V gene sequence: CDR1 SGHNT, CDR2 YYREEE (reference sequence). V lost 1 base and J lost 10; bases outside the gene matches: 20. CDR3 length equals 20 residues. The CDR3 here is CASSLYWTSGGFGEWEEQFF. The CDR3 DNA reads TGTGCCAGCAGCTTGTATTGGACTAGCGGGGGATTCGGGGAATGGGAGGAGCAGTTCTTC.

The chain uses TRBV27 and TRBJ1-1, with no clear D. V lost 5 bases to trimming and J lost 0 bases, with 19 bases between them. Germline CDR1 reads MNHEY; CDR2 reads SMNVEV (reference sequence). This CDR3 has 17 amino acids. The CDR3 sequence: CASSPPPVGVMNTEAFF. CDR3 DNA sequence: TGTGCCAGCAGTCCCCCACCAGTTGGGGTCATGAACACTGAAGCTTTCTTT.

This clone was counted only a few times. The chain carries TRBV9 and TRBJ1-1; possible D gene TRBD1, 5 bases. The CDR3 length is 14 residues. Germline values: CDR1 SGDLS, CDR2 YYNGEE. The V gene lost 4 bases and the J gene lost 0 bases, with 10 bases spanning the gap. The CDR3 DNA sequence: TGTGCCAGCAGCCTGGGGACGTTGAACACTGAAGCTTTCTTT. It translates to CASSLGTLNTEAFF.

The chain carries TRBV5-6 and TRBJ1-2; possibly TRBD1 for D (6 bases). Germline V gene sequence: CDR1 SGHDT, CDR2 YYEEEE. Trimming cost V 2 bases and J 6 bases, with 17 bases left between them. The CDR3 runs to 15 residues. CDR3 DNA: TGTGCCAGCAGCTTTTCTGCCACTTACAGGGATGGCTACACCTTC. Its translation: CASSFSATYRDGYTF.

This chain's CDR3 is CASRAGAYEQYF. CDR3 coding DNA: TGTGCCAGCAGAGCGGGGGCCTACGAGCAGTACTTC. The chain recombines TRBV5-4 with TRBJ2-7, with 8 positions matching TRBD2. The CDR3 has 12 residues. CDR1 and CDR2 from the germline V gene are SGHNT and YYREEE (reference sequence). Trimming at V came to 5 bases and at J to 2 bases, leaving 0 bases not matched to a gene.

The chain couples TRBV2 to TRBJ1-1; D unresolved. The CDR3 covers 10 residues. The germline V and J ends were trimmed by 10 bases and 0 bases, with 3 bases remaining between them. CDR1 SNHLY and CDR2 FYNNEI come from the germline V gene. The CDR3 coding sequence is TGTGCCAACGTGAACACTGAAGCTTTCTTT. This gives the protein CANVNTEAFF. Full variable domain (rest looked up from reference TRBV2 and TRBJ1-1): EPEVTQTPSHQVTQMGQEVILRCVPISNHLYFYWYRQILGQKVEFLVSFYNNEISEKSEIFDDQFSVERPDGSNFTLKIRSTKLEDSAMYFCANVNTEAFFGQGTRLTVV.

The chain uses TRBV10-3 and TRBJ2-5; D not resolved. Germline V gene lookup returns CDR1 ENHRY and CDR2 SYGVKD. Trimming pared 2 bases from V and 3 bases from J, leaving 10 bases between. This CDR3 is 14 amino acids long. The CDR3 is CAISERSREETQYF. DNA for the CDR3: TGTGCCATCAGTGAGAGGTCACGTGAAGAGACCCAGTACTTC.

The chain employs TRBV11-2 and TRBJ2-2, with D uncertain. The germline V gene has CDR1 SGHAT and CDR2 FQNNGV. V lost 4 bases and J lost 6, with 12 bases in between. The CDR3 length is 14 residues. CDR3 bases: TGTGCCAGCAGCTCAACGGTGGGCGCCGGGGAGCTGTTTTTT. Translation: CASSSTVGAGELFF.

V usage is TRBV15 and J usage is TRBJ2-3; the match to TRBD2 covers 9 bases. V gave up 4 bases and J gave up 2 bases; unmatched junction bases: 10. The germline CDR1 and CDR2 sequences are LNHNV and YYDKDF (reference sequence). CDR3 size: 17 residues. The CDR3 nucleotides read TGTGCCACCAGCAACCCCCTCGAGCGGGGGGTCACAGATACGCAGTATTTT. Translating gives CATSNPLERGVTDTQYF.